This T cell receptor beta chain derives from a study of Graves' ophthalmopathy and Graves' hyperthyroidism. From germline, CDR1 is SQVTM and CDR2 ANQGSEA. V trimming: 4 bases; J trimming: 8 bases; junction bases outside the gene matches: 8. This CDR3 spans 13 amino acids. As the template, RNA transcripts were used to amplify TCR beta CDR3 regions. Amplification began with first-round RT-PCR using HTBI primers, then second-round multiplex PCR was performed. TCRdb passed the multiplex PCR reads through MiXCR, listing each CDR3 protein once. The sample contains 660,000 or so distinct CDR3 sequences, 35% to 45% of which appear only once.

The chain recombines TRBV29-1 with TRBJ1-2; 9 bases line up with TRBD1. This sequence originates from an adult man with Graves' ophthalmopathy. Sequencing was performed on peripheral blood. The CDR3, as DNA: TGCAGCGTTGCTCTACAGGGGGCAGGAGGCTACACCTTC. Translating it yields CSVALQGAGGYTF.